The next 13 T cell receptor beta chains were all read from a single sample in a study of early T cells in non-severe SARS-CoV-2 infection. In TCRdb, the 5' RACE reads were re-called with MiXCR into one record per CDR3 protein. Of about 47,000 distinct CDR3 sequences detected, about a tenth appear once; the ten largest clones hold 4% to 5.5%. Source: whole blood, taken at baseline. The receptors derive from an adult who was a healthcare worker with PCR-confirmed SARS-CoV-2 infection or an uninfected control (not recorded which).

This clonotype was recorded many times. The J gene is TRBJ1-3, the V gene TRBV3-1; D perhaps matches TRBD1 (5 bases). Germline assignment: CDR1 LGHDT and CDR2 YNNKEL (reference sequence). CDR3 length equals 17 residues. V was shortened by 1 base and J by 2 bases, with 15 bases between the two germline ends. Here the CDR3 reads CASSQATHRFAGNTIYF. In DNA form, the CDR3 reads TGTGCCAGCAGCCAAGCAACACACAGGTTCGCTGGAAACACCATATATTTT.

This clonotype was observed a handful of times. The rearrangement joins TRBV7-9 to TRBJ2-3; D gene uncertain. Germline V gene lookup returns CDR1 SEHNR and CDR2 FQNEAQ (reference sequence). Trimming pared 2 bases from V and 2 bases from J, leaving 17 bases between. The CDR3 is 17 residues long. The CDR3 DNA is TGTGCCAGCAGCTTATCACACGCCTTGACATTCACAGATACGCAGTATTTT. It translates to CASSLSHALTFTDTQYF.

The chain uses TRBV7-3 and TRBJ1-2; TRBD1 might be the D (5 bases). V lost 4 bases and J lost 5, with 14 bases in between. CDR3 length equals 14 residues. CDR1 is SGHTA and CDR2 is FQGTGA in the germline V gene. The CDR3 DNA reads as TGTGCCAGCAGCTCAAACCGCGGACATTATGGCTACACCTTC. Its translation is CASSSNRGHYGYTF.

The CDR3 here is CASSLARYNEQFF. DNA for the CDR3: TGTGCCAGCAGCTTAGCGCGGTACAATGAGCAGTTCTTC. The rearrangement links TRBV7-2 to TRBJ2-1; no reliable D call. Germline CDR1 and CDR2: SGHTA and FQGNSA. Between the trimmed V and J ends, which lost 0 bases and 4 bases, there was a span of 4 bases. The CDR3 runs 13 residues.

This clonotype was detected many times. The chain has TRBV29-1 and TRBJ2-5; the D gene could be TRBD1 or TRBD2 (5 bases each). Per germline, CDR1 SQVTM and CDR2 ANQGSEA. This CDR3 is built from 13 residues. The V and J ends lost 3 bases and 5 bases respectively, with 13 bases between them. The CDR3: CSVDNWGSETQYF. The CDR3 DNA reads TGCAGCGTTGATAATTGGGGGTCCGAGACCCAGTACTTC.

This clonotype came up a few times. This chain's CDR3 is CASSGLNYEQYF. The CDR3, as DNA: TGTGCCAGCAGTGGACTAAACTACGAGCAGTACTTC. V is TRBV6-2 or TRBV6-3 and J is TRBJ2-7; a weak D match, TRBD2 (6 bases). Germline V lookup: CDR1 MNHEY, CDR2 SVGEGT. V shed 5 bases and J shed 3 bases, with 8 bases lying between them. The CDR3 runs 12 residues.

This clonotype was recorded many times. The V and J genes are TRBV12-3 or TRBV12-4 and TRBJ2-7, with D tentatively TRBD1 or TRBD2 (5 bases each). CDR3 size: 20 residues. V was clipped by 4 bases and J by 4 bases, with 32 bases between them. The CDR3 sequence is CASSSRRNMRFGDRTYEQYF. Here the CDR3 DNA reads TGTGCCAGCAGTTCTAGACGAAATATGCGGTTTGGGGACCGGACGTACGAGCAGTACTTC.

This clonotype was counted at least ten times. DNA of the CDR3: TGCAGCGCCGCCTGGGGAGGGCCCCATCAGCCCCAGCATTTT. Translated: CSAAWGGPHQPQHF. This chain connects TRBV29-1 to TRBJ1-5; D unclear. The V and J ends lost 7 bases and 5 bases respectively, with 18 bases between them. The CDR3 has 14 amino acids. CDR1 is SQVTM and CDR2 is ANQGSEA in the germline V gene.

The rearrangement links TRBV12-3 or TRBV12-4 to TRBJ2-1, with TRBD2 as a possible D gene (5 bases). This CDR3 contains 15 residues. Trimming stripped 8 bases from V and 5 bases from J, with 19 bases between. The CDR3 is CASGPRTFGDNEQFF. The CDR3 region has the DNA TGTGCCAGCGGACCCCGGACTTTTGGGGACAATGAGCAGTTCTTC.

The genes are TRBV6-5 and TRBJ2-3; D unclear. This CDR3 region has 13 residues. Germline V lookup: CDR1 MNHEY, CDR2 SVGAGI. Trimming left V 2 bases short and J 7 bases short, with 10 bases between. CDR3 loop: CASSYSYENTQYF. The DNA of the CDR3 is TGTGCCAGCAGTTACAGCTATGAGAATACGCAGTATTTT.

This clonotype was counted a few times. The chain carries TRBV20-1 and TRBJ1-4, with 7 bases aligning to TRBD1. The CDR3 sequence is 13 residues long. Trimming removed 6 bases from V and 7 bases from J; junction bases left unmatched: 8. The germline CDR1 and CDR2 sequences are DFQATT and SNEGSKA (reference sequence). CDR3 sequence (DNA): TGCAGTGCATATTCAGGGGGGGGTGAAAAACTGTTTTTT. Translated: CSAYSGGGEKLFF.

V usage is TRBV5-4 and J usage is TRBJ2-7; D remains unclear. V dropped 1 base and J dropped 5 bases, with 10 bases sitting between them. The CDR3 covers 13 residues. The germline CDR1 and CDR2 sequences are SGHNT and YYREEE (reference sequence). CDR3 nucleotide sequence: TGTGCCAGCAGCTTGCCTTGGGGTGACGAGCAGTACTTC. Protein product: CASSLPWGDEQYF.

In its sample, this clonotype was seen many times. In DNA, the CDR3 is TGTGCCTGGAGTCGGAACGAGCAGTACTTC. Protein product: CAWSRNEQYF. The V and J genes are TRBV30 and TRBJ2-7; no reliable D call. V shed 2 bases and J shed 5 bases, with 4 bases lying between them. The CDR3 length is 10 residues. CDR1 is GTSNPN, CDR2 SVGIG, per germline (reference sequence). Drawing the rest from reference TRBV30 and TRBJ2-7, the complete variable domain is SQTIHQWPATLVQPVGSPLSLECTVEGTSNPNLYWYRQAAGRGLQLLFYSVGIGQISSEVPQNLSASRPQDRQFILSSKKLLLSDSGFYLCAWSRNEQYFGPGTRLTVT.